This passage covers 19 T cell receptor beta chains from one sample sequenced in a study of blood T cells in healthy people across ages. A J-beta primer mix and a sample-barcoded 5' primer were used in a second PCR of roughly 7 to 12 cycles. One entry per CDR3 protein results from TCRdb running MiXCR on the 5' RACE reads. The sample carries about 1.6 million distinct CDR3 sequences, 30% to 40% recorded once. Source material: blood. The receptors derive from a woman aged 25 to 39 in good health.

This clonotype came up once. The chain employs TRBV11-3 and TRBJ2-7; the D gene is possibly TRBD1 (6 bases). This CDR3 region has 15 residues. The V gene lost 5 bases and the J gene lost 2 bases, with 16 bases spanning the gap. Looked up from germline, CDR1 is SGHNT and CDR2 is YENEEA. The CDR3 region is CASSLRQTGPYEQYF. CDR3 nucleotide sequence: TGTGCCAGCAGCCTACGACAGACAGGTCCCTACGAGCAGTACTTC.

The DNA for the CDR3 is TGTGCCAGCAGCCAAGAAATCCCCGTCGGGACTAGCGGGAGCAATGAGCAGTTCTTC. Amino acids: CASSQEIPVGTSGSNEQFF. The gene calls are TRBV3-1 and TRBJ2-1, with 14 positions matching TRBD2. Germline V gene lookup returns CDR1 LGHDT and CDR2 YNNKEL (reference sequence). Trimming took 0 bases from V and 6 from J; bases not matched to a gene: 10. The CDR3 has 19 amino acids.

This clonotype was seen a handful of times. V usage is TRBV20-1 and J usage is TRBJ1-5; 7 bases map to TRBD1. This CDR3 region has 17 residues. CDR1 DFQATT and CDR2 SNEGSKA come from the germline V gene (reference sequence). V lost 2 bases and J lost 0; bases outside the gene matches: 10. CDR3 nucleotide sequence: TGCAGTGCTAGAAATCCGGGACAGACATTTAGCAATCAGCCCCAGCATTTT. As protein: CSARNPGQTFSNQPQHF.

V gene TRBV20-1 combines with J gene TRBJ2-5, with 8 nucleotides matching TRBD2. The length of the CDR3 is 14 residues. Germline-derived CDR1 and CDR2 are DFQATT and SNEGSKA (reference sequence). J lost 4 bases, V lost 3 bases, and 7 bases had no gene match. The CDR3 DNA reads TGCAGTGCTAGCTCCGGGGGGGCCGGAGAGACCCAGTACTTC. As protein: CSASSGGAGETQYF.

This CDR3 reads CSANPTSGAYNEQFF. DNA for the CDR3: TGCAGTGCCAACCCGACTAGCGGGGCCTACAATGAGCAGTTCTTC. The J gene is TRBJ2-1, the V gene TRBV20-1; TRBD2 matches at 11 bases. The CDR3 spans 15 residues. Germline V gene sequence: CDR1 DFQATT, CDR2 SNEGSKA (reference sequence). Unmatched junction bases numbered 6, after V lost 6 bases and J lost 2 bases.

This clonotype was observed a handful of times. The chain carries TRBV20-1 and TRBJ2-5, with 7 positions matching TRBD1. With V trimmed by 3 bases and J by 2 bases, 3 bases remained unmatched. The V gene's germline CDR1 is DFQATT and CDR2 SNEGSKA (reference sequence). The CDR3 is made up of 13 amino acids. Here the CDR3 reads CSASKGAQETQYF. The DNA for the CDR3 is TGCAGTGCTAGCAAGGGGGCGCAAGAGACCCAGTACTTC.

This clonotype occurred a few times. The chain recombines TRBV7-3 with TRBJ2-3; the D gene is possibly TRBD2 (6 bases). CDR1 SGHTA and CDR2 FQGTGA come from the germline V gene. Trimming removed 5 bases at V and 4 bases at J, with 16 bases between. The CDR3 spans 15 residues. The CDR3 loop reads CASSRGTDFSDTQYF. Here the CDR3 DNA reads TGTGCCAGCAGCCGAGGGACTGATTTCTCAGATACGCAGTATTTT. Complete variable domain (other parts from reference TRBV7-3 and TRBJ2-3): GAGVSQTPSNKVTEKGKYVELRCDPISGHTALYWYRQSLGQGPEFLIYFQGTGAADDSGLPNDRFFAVRPEGSVSTLKIQRTERGDSAVYLCASSRGTDFSDTQYFGPGTRLTVL.

This chain joins TRBV6-5 and TRBJ2-1; 15 bases match TRBD2. There are 16 residues in the CDR3. CDR1 and CDR2 (germline): MNHEY, SVGAGI. V was pared by 1 base and J by 8 bases, with 3 bases of the junction left unmatched. CDR3 sequence reads: CASSYWTSGRADEQFF. DNA for the CDR3: TGTGCCAGCAGTTACTGGACTAGCGGGAGGGCGGATGAGCAGTTCTTC.

V gene TRBV7-3 combines with J gene TRBJ2-3; 8 positions match TRBD2. Per germline, CDR1 SGHTA and CDR2 FQGTGA. V trimming: 4 bases; J trimming: 4 bases; junction bases outside the gene matches: 7. The CDR3 sequence is 15 residues long. The CDR3 DNA reads as TGTGCCAGCAGCTCCGGGGGGGTAGGGGCAGATACGCAGTATTTT. Amino acid sequence: CASSSGGVGADTQYF.

In its sample, this clonotype was seen many times. This chain uses TRBV29-1 with TRBJ2-1, with 9 bases lining up with TRBD1. V dropped 4 bases and J dropped 7; count of bases not matched to a gene: 11. The germline V gene has CDR1 SQVTM and CDR2 ANQGSEA. CDR3 length equals 15 residues. Written as DNA, the CDR3 is TGCAGCGTTGCAAGGGGGGGACAGGGACGTAATGAGCAGTTCTTC. Its translation is CSVARGGQGRNEQFF.

This clonotype showed up just a few times. This sequence joins TRBV28 and TRBJ2-5, with D hard to call. The V gene lost 6 bases and the J gene lost 2 bases, with 16 bases spanning the gap. This CDR3 is built from 15 residues. Germline lookup yields CDR1 MDHEN and CDR2 SYDVKM. Written as DNA, the CDR3 is TGTGCCAGCAGGCCAGTAAAACAGATGCAAGAGACCCAGTACTTC. Amino acid sequence: CASRPVKQMQETQYF.

The V gene is TRBV20-1, the J gene TRBJ2-7; TRBD2 matches at 14 bases. The CDR3 totals 14 residues. With 5 bases clipped from V and 4 bases from J, the junction kept 4 bases outside the gene matches. Looked up from germline, CDR1 is DFQATT and CDR2 is SNEGSKA (reference sequence). CDR3 in amino acids: CSAEGLAGGYEQYF. The CDR3 bases are TGCAGTGCTGAAGGACTAGCGGGGGGATACGAGCAGTACTTC.

V and J are TRBV7-3 and TRBJ2-3; D is unresolved. Per the germline V gene, CDR1 is SGHTA and CDR2 is FQGTGA. Trimming cost V 5 bases and J 6 bases, with 18 bases left between them. This CDR3 is 15 amino acids long. CDR3 sequence: CASSRGGAVGDTQYF. Here the CDR3 DNA reads TGTGCCAGCAGCCGAGGCGGAGCTGTGGGGGATACGCAGTATTTT. The variable domain in full, with the rest retrieved from reference TRBV7-3 and TRBJ2-3, is GAGVSQTPSNKVTEKGKYVELRCDPISGHTALYWYRQSLGQGPEFLIYFQGTGAADDSGLPNDRFFAVRPEGSVSTLKIQRTERGDSAVYLCASSRGGAVGDTQYFGPGTRLTVL.

This clonotype was seen a few times. The chain joins TRBV11-1 to TRBJ2-4, with 9 bases aligning to TRBD1. Germline V gives CDR1 SGHAT, CDR2 FQDESV (reference sequence). The V and J ends lost 5 bases and 1 base, in that order; junction bases with no gene match: 9. This CDR3 region has 17 residues. CDR3 in DNA: TGTGCCAGCAGCCCTGAGCGGACAGGGGTGGCCAAAAACATTCAGTACTTC. Its translation: CASSPERTGVAKNIQYF.

The CDR3 DNA reads TGTGCCAGCAGTTCCCTGACACGGGGAAGGAACGAGCAGTACTTC. It yields the protein CASSSLTRGRNEQYF. This chain links TRBV12-3 or TRBV12-4 with TRBJ2-4; a weak D match, TRBD2 (5 bases). The end of the DNA aligns better with TRBJ2-7, so the J call may be wrong. The CDR3 has 15 residues.

In its sample, this clonotype was seen a few times. The chain couples TRBV30 to TRBJ1-2; D is unclear. This CDR3 region has 13 residues. Germline values: CDR1 GTSNPN, CDR2 SVGIG (reference sequence). Trimming removed 4 bases from V and 3 bases from J, with 12 bases in between. CDR3 DNA sequence: TGTGCCTGGACCCCTCGTGAATACTATGGCTACACCTTC. Its translation: CAWTPREYYGYTF. The whole variable domain, filled in from reference TRBV30 and TRBJ1-2, reads SQTIHQWPATLVQPVGSPLSLECTVEGTSNPNLYWYRQAAGRGLQLLFYSVGIGQISSEVPQNLSASRPQDRQFILSSKKLLLSDSGFYLCAWTPREYYGYTFGSGTRLTVV.

This clonotype was seen only a few times. The chain couples TRBV27 to TRBJ2-7, with D possibly matching TRBD1 (7 bases). Germline CDR1 and CDR2: MNHEY and SMNVEV (reference sequence). The V end was cut by 2 bases, the J end by 0 bases, with 11 bases between. The CDR3 spans 15 residues. The CDR3 nucleotides read TGTGCCAGCAGTTTACAGGGGGGACTCTCCTACGAGCAGTACTTC. Amino acids: CASSLQGGLSYEQYF.

In this sample, this clonotype turned up a few times. One base away lies a much larger clone, so this may be a sequencing read error. The V and J genes are TRBV30 and TRBJ1-1; no definite D call. The length of the CDR3 is 13 residues. From germline, CDR1 is GTSNPN and CDR2 SVGIG (reference sequence). The germline V and J ends were trimmed by 3 bases and 4 bases, with 12 bases remaining between them. CDR3 nucleotide sequence: TGTGCCTGGAGCCGACGGATAAGCACTGAAGCTTTCTTT. It codes for CAWSRRISTEAFF.

The V call is TRBV6-1, the J call TRBJ2-1; tentative D call: TRBD2 (6 bases). Germline V gene data show CDR1 as MNHNS and CDR2 as SASEGT. The CDR3 spans 16 residues. The V end was cut by 2 bases, the J end by 3 bases, with 14 bases between. This chain's CDR3 is CASSEIGGRYYNEQFF. In DNA, the CDR3 is TGTGCCAGCAGTGAAATCGGGGGACGTTACTACAATGAGCAGTTCTTC.